This is a list of T cell receptor beta chains from one sample in a study of beta chain features in type 1 diabetes. The data were produced by immunoSEQ multiplex PCR, yet TCRdb's version contains in-frame clones alone and is incomplete. The table has roughly 290,000 clones, roughly 15% seen once. The sequenced sample was naive CD4+ T cells from blood. These receptors came from a man in his late teens or twenties with type 1 diabetes. Both conserved end residues are part of each CDR3. A D gene is named only where the DNA matches it firmly. Size tells how often a clone was seen (once, few, many) or the class of an expanded clone, and some rows leave it out.

j_call d_call v_call cdr3_length clone_size cdr3_nt cdr3_aa
TRBJ2-2 TRBD1 TRBV28 15 . TGTGCCAGCAGAACAGGGGCTGGGAACACCGGGGAGCTGTTTTTT CASRTGAGNTGELFF
TRBJ2-2 . TRBV2 15 few TGTGCCAGCACCGACCCAGGGGTGGTGGCCGGGGAGCTGTTTTTT CASTDPGVVAGELFF
TRBJ1-2 TRBD1 TRBV29-1 13 . TGCAGCGTAACCGGACAGGGGGCGTATGGCTACACCTTC CSVTGQGAYGYTF
TRBJ2-4 . TRBV28 14 . TGTGCCAGCAGGTCACAGGTCCCACCAGACATTCAGTACTTC CASRSQVPPDIQYF
TRBJ2-3 . TRBV11-3 12 few TGTGCCAGCAGCAAGGGAGGAGATACGCAGTATTTT CASSKGGDTQYF
TRBJ2-5 . TRBV27 13 few TGTGCCAGCAGCCTTAGTTGGAGGGAGACCCAGTACTTC CASSLSWRETQYF
TRBJ2-3 TRBD2 TRBV28 16 . TGTGCCAGCAGTTCCTCGTCTAGCGGGAGAACAGATACGCAGTATTTT CASSSSSSGRTDTQYF
TRBJ1-2 . TRBV6-5 14 once TGTGCCAGCAGTCTTCAGCAGGGAAACTATGGCTACACCTTC CASSLQQGNYGYTF
TRBJ2-1 TRBD2 TRBV7-2 14 . TGTGCCAGCTTGCTGGTAGCGGGGATTAATGAGCAGTTCTTC CASLLVAGINEQFF
TRBJ2-3 . TRBV6-6 12 . TGTGCCAGCAGTCTCGGTGGAGATACGCAGTATTTT CASSLGGDTQYF
TRBJ2-1 TRBD2 TRBV30 12 . TGTGCCAGAGCGGGGGGGTTAGGTGAGCAGTTCTTC CARAGGLGEQFF
TRBJ1-5 TRBD1 TRBV30 13 few TGTGCCTGGAGTGGAGGGGGCGGGCAGCCCCAGCATTTT CAWSGGGGQPQHF
TRBJ2-1 TRBD2 TRBV4-3 19 . TGCGCCAGCAGCCGCCTCCCTGGGACTAGCGGGGGGGCCTACAATGAGCAGTTCTTC CASSRLPGTSGGAYNEQFF
TRBJ1-4 . TRBV6-5 11 . TGTGCCAGCAGTCGTCTCCGGAGACTGTTTTTT CASSRLRRLFF
TRBJ2-7 TRBD1 TRBV14 18 . TGTGCCAGCAGCCAAAGGCAACGCGACCGGGACAGACCCTACGAGCAGTACTTC CASSQRQRDRDRPYEQYF
TRBJ2-7 TRBD2 TRBV2 13 . TGTGCCAGCAGGACTAGCGGGGCCTACGAGCAGTACTTC CASRTSGAYEQYF
TRBJ1-2 . TRBV10-3 15 few TGTGCCATCAGTGAGGACATAACAGGCTCCTCGGGCTACACCTTC CAISEDITGSSGYTF
TRBJ1-2 TRBD1 TRBV19 13 few TGTGCCAGTAGTCGGACAGGGGATCGTGGCTACACCTTC CASSRTGDRGYTF
TRBJ2-3 TRBD2 TRBV9 15 . TGTGCCAGCAGTCGGGGGGGCCTAGGAACAGATACGCAGTATTTT CASSRGGLGTDTQYF
TRBJ2-5 . TRBV15 14 few TGTGCCACCAGCAGAGAAGCCGGCCAAGAGACCCAGTACTTC CATSREAGQETQYF
TRBJ2-7 TRBD1 TRBV30 15 few TGTGCCTGGACCACGGACAGGCTAAGCTCCTACGAGCAGTACTTC CAWTTDRLSSYEQYF
TRBJ1-2 TRBD1 TRBV11-2 13 few TGTGCCAGCAGCTCACGACAGGGCTATGGCTACACCTTC CASSSRQGYGYTF
TRBJ2-7 . TRBV28 11 . TGTGCCAGCAGTTTTGGGGGCAGGCGGAATTTC CASSFGGRRNF
TRBJ2-3 TRBD2 TRBV2 13 few TGTGCCAGCAGGCGGGACTACACAGATACGCAGTATTTT CASRRDYTDTQYF
TRBJ2-5 . TRBV28 14 . TGTGCCAGCATTGGGTCAGGGTCCCAAGAGACCCAGTACTTC CASIGSGSQETQYF
TRBJ2-5 TRBD2 TRBV5-4 14 . TGTGCCAGCAGCTCCGGGGGGGTGGAAGAGACCCAGTACTTC CASSSGGVEETQYF